A selection of T cell receptor beta chains follows, all from one sample in a study of blood T cells in healthy people across ages. TCRdb independently ran MiXCR on the 5' RACE reads; one entry per CDR3 protein. The data show some 700,000 distinct CDR3 sequences, 22% seen once. The sequencing input was blood. The receptor set was obtained from a man between 65 and 85 years old in good health. Each CDR3 is given with its conserved first and last residue. The D gene is left open where the match is weak. A row's size may be missing; if present it is once, few, many or a size class.

>TRBV7-9|.|TRBJ2-1|15|once
CASTPPSAIPNEQFF
TGTGCCAGCACCCCACCTAGCGCAATTCCCAATGAGCAGTTCTTC
>TRBV28|.|TRBJ2-2|14|.
CASSFEGGTGELFF
TGTGCCAGCAGTTTTGAGGGGGGCACCGGGGAGCTGTTTTTT
>TRBV6-6|.|TRBJ2-3|13|many
CASSPGSPDTQYF
TGTGCCAGCAGCCCGGGGTCCCCAGATACGCAGTATTTT
>TRBV28|.|TRBJ2-5|14|.
CASSFLDRVGTQYF
TGTGCCAGCAGTTTCCTGGACCGAGTGGGGACCCAGTACTTC
>TRBV25-1|TRBD1|TRBJ1-1|15|few
CASSGPGQGITEAFF
TGTGCCAGCAGTGGACCGGGACAGGGAATCACTGAAGCTTTCTTT
>TRBV5-4|.|TRBJ1-1|15|.
CASSPKRGSRTEAFF
TGTGCCAGCAGCCCCAAACGGGGGTCACGGACTGAAGCTTTCTTT
>TRBV12-3/TRBV12-4|.|TRBJ2-3|12|few
CASSPVQGTQYF
TGTGCCAGCAGCCCCGTCCAGGGTACGCAGTATTTT
>TRBV10-3|.|TRBJ2-7|11|many
CATAGFNEQYF
TGTGCCACCGCGGGATTCAACGAGCAGTACTTC
>TRBV6-6|.|TRBJ1-2|13|.
CASSRREDDGYTF
TGTGCCAGCAGTAGGCGAGAGGACGATGGCTACACCTTC
>TRBV20-1|.|TRBJ2-5|18|few
CSAIGDGGFSLYQETQYF
TGCAGTGCTATCGGGGACGGAGGATTTTCCCTGTACCAAGAGACCCAGTACTTC
>TRBV15|.|TRBJ2-6|15|few
CATSRDRYGANVLTF
TGTGCCACCAGCAGAGATAGATATGGGGCCAACGTCCTGACTTTC
>TRBV15|.|TRBJ2-5|15|.
CATSRDRGGRETQYF
TGTGCCACCAGCAGAGATCGGGGCGGTCGAGAGACCCAGTACTTC
>TRBV19|TRBD1|TRBJ1-1|16|few
CASSIDPTGMNTEAFF
TGTGCCAGTAGTATAGACCCGACAGGGATGAACACTGAAGCTTTCTTT
>TRBV20-1|.|TRBJ2-6|18|.
CGAALVRDSLSGANVLTF
TGCGGTGCTGCACTAGTTCGGGACTCGCTCTCTGGGGCCAACGTCCTGACTTTC
>TRBV6-4|.|TRBJ2-3|9|few
CASETVWYF
TGTGCCAGCGAGACAGTCTGGTATTTT
>TRBV6-1|TRBD1|TRBJ2-1|14|few
CASTKGADYNEQFF
TGTGCCAGCACTAAGGGGGCCGATTACAATGAGCAGTTCTTC
>TRBV4-1|TRBD2|TRBJ2-1|15|few
CASSQDFRGDFKQFF
TGCGCCAGCAGCCAAGATTTCCGGGGGGATTTTAAGCAGTTCTTC
>TRBV19|.|TRBJ2-5|16|few
CASKKTVGQFQETQYF
TGTGCCAGTAAGAAAACAGTTGGTCAGTTCCAAGAGACCCAGTACTTC
>TRBV18|TRBD2|TRBJ2-3|16|.
CASSSASSGRADTQYF
TGTGCCAGCTCATCAGCATCTAGCGGGAGAGCAGATACGCAGTATTTT
>TRBV20-1|.|TRBJ2-3|15|few
CSALRGGVSTDTQYF
TGCAGTGCCCTGAGGGGGGGAGTTAGCACAGATACGCAGTATTTT
>TRBV7-3|.|TRBJ2-3|18|.
CASSRTPLSSGNTDTQYF
TGTGCCAGCAGTCGTACTCCGTTAAGTAGCGGAAACACAGATACGCAGTATTTT
>TRBV4-3|.|TRBJ2-1|15|.
CASSQLGLANNEQFF
TGCGCCAGCAGCCAATTAGGGCTAGCGAACAATGAGCAGTTCTTC
>TRBV12-3/TRBV12-4|TRBD1|TRBJ2-5|14|.
CASSLRPNRGTQYF
TGTGCCAGCAGTTTAAGGCCTAACAGGGGGACCCAGTACTTC
>TRBV20-1|.|TRBJ1-2|13|.
CSARDGTNYGYTF
TGCAGTGCGAGGGACGGAACTAACTATGGCTACACCTTC
>TRBV5-1|TRBD2|TRBJ2-3|16|few
CASSSLLAGATDTQYF
TGCGCCAGCAGCTCTCTTCTAGCGGGGGCGACAGATACGCAGTATTTT
>TRBV12-3/TRBV12-4|.|TRBJ1-4|14|.
CASRQQGGDEKLFF
TGTGCCAGCAGACAACAGGGTGGGGATGAAAAACTGTTTTTT
>TRBV7-9|.|TRBJ2-3|14|.
CASSLGGDTDTQYF
TGTGCCAGCAGCTTAGGGGGGGACACAGATACGCAGTATTTT
>TRBV28|.|TRBJ1-2|17|.
CASSPSGKESLGYGYTF
TGTGCCAGCAGCCCCTCGGGGAAGGAATCGTTGGGGTATGGCTACACCTTC
>TRBV5-1|TRBD1|TRBJ1-4|14|.
CANSSTGGGEKLFF
TGCGCCAACAGCTCGACAGGGGGAGGCGAAAAACTGTTTTTT
>TRBV18|.|TRBJ2-5|14|.
CASSPLSGEETQYF
TGTGCCAGCTCACCATTGAGCGGAGAAGAGACCCAGTACTTC
>TRBV29-1|.|TRBJ1-1|15|.
CSVEVYRVRGAEAFF
TGCAGCGTTGAAGTCTATCGGGTAAGGGGGGCTGAAGCTTTCTTT
>TRBV7-9|.|TRBJ1-6|13|few
CASGGRGTSPLHF
TGTGCCAGCGGAGGCAGGGGAACTTCACCCCTCCACTTT
>TRBV6-6|.|TRBJ1-1|12|few
CASSYGPSEAFF
TGTGCCAGCAGTTATGGACCCTCGGAAGCTTTCTTT
>TRBV5-1|TRBD1|TRBJ2-3|16|.
CASSPTGQVSTDTQYF
TGCGCCAGCAGCCCAACCGGACAGGTTAGCACAGATACGCAGTATTTT
>TRBV29-1|.|TRBJ2-3|14|.
CSVAESGNTDTQYF
TGCAGCGTTGCAGAGTCGGGCAACACAGATACGCAGTATTTT
>TRBV4-1|.|TRBJ1-4|15|.
CASSLSGSPGEKLFF
TGCGCCAGCAGCCTGTCCGGAAGTCCCGGTGAAAAACTGTTTTTT
>TRBV6-6|TRBD1|TRBJ2-7|14|.
CASPGRGLPYEQYF
TGTGCCAGCCCCGGCAGGGGGCTACCCTACGAGCAGTACTTC
>TRBV7-2|.|TRBJ1-2|14|many
CASSLDTNNYGYTF
TGTGCCAGCAGCTTAGATACCAACAACTATGGCTACACCTTC
>TRBV7-2|.|TRBJ2-2|14|.
CAHGASLFTGELFF
TGTGCCCACGGGGCATCCCTCTTCACCGGGGAGCTGTTTTTT
>TRBV7-9|.|TRBJ2-5|13|once
CASSTWGGETQYF
TGTGCCAGCTCAACCTGGGGTGGAGAGACCCAGTACTTC
>TRBV7-2|.|TRBJ2-5|15|.
CASSRSRGGQETQYF
TGTGCCAGCAGCCGATCCCGAGGGGGGCAAGAGACCCAGTACTTC
>TRBV4-2|.|TRBJ1-2|15|few
CASSQDQPANYGYTF
TGTGCCAGCAGCCAAGATCAACCGGCTAACTATGGCTACACCTTC
>TRBV6-2/TRBV6-3|TRBD2|TRBJ2-1|13|.
CASTYRLAREQFF
TGTGCCAGCACTTATAGACTAGCGCGAGAGCAGTTCTTC
>TRBV19|.|TRBJ2-2|12|few
CASSISTGELFF
TGTGCCAGTAGTATAAGTACCGGGGAGCTGTTTTTT
>TRBV25-1|.|TRBJ2-1|14|many
CASSVGSSYNEQFF
TGTGCCAGCAGCGTCGGGAGCTCCTACAATGAGCAGTTCTTC
>TRBV12-3/TRBV12-4|TRBD2|TRBJ2-3|15|few
CASSVGGGKTDTQYF
TGTGCCAGCAGCGTCGGGGGGGGGAAAACAGATACGCAGTATTTT
>TRBV6-1|TRBD1|TRBJ1-2|12|.
CASRSGTEGYTF
TGTGCCAGCAGATCCGGGACAGAAGGCTACACCTTC
>TRBV2|.|TRBJ2-3|15|.
CASSEGGQRGDTQYF
TGTGCCAGCAGTGAGGGGGGGCAACGGGGAGATACGCAGTATTTT
>TRBV7-9|.|TRBJ1-1|12|.
CASTLPNTEAFF
TGTGCCAGCACCCTCCCGAACACTGAAGCTTTCTTT
>TRBV20-1|TRBD2|TRBJ2-7|14|.
CSASTGTSSYEQYF
TGCAGTGCTAGTACCGGGACTAGCAGTTACGAGCAGTACTTC
>TRBV20-1|TRBD2|TRBJ2-1|14|.
CSAEGLAGDNEQFF
TGCAGTGCAGAAGGACTAGCGGGAGACAATGAGCAGTTCTTC
>TRBV5-1|.|TRBJ2-5|14|.
CASSLADHQETQYF
TGCGCCAGCAGCTTGGCAGACCACCAAGAGACCCAGTACTTC
>TRBV12-3/TRBV12-4|TRBD1|TRBJ1-3|16|few
CASSFTGASSGNTIYF
TGTGCCAGCAGTTTTACAGGGGCCAGCTCTGGAAACACCATATATTTT
>TRBV30|.|TRBJ2-1|12|.
CAWSASGGGQFF
TGTGCCTGGAGTGCCTCAGGGGGAGGACAGTTCTTC